A selection of T cell receptor beta chains follows, all from one sample in a study of cytomegalovirus exposure and HLA in healthy donors. The method was immunoSEQ multiplex PCR; TCRdb's version includes in-frame clones alone and lacks a portion of them. The repertoire holds 250,000 to 350,000 clones, with roughly 89% as singletons. Sequenced input: PBMCs. Every receptor here comes from a man aged 40-50 years in good health and CMV-seropositive. Each CDR3 is given with its conserved first and last residue. The D gene is left open where the match is weak. Clone size is given for some rows only: seen once, a few or many times, or a class if the clone is expanded.

.,TRBV13,.,TRBJ1-4,CASSLGQGRAEKLFF,TGTGCCAGCAGCTTAGGCCAGGGTCGAGCTGAAAAACTGTTTTTT
.,TRBV29-1,TRBD1,TRBJ2-7,CSVEGQDYEQYF,TGCAGCGTTGAGGGACAGGACTACGAGCAGTACTTC
.,TRBV9,.,TRBJ2-7,CASGQRADYEQYF,TGTGCCAGCGGACAGCGCGCGGACTACGAGCAGTACTTC
.,TRBV11-2,TRBD1,TRBJ1-5,CASSSRQGRNQPQHF,TGTGCCAGCAGCTCTCGACAGGGACGAAATCAGCCCCAGCATTTT
.,TRBV18,.,TRBJ2-2,CASSPRQSTGELFF,TGTGCCAGCTCACCCCGACAGAGCACCGGGGAGCTGTTTTTT
.,TRBV2,.,TRBJ2-7,CASSEWSEQYF,TGTGCCAGCAGTGAATGGAGCGAGCAGTACTTC
.,TRBV18,TRBD1,TRBJ1-1,CASSPNRGGLSRTEAFF,TGTGCCAGCTCCCCGAACAGGGGGGGTCTCTCGAGGACTGAAGCTTTCTTT
.,TRBV30,TRBD1,TRBJ1-2,CAWSGGQGNLGYTF,TGTGCCTGGAGCGGGGGACAGGGGAACCTTGGCTACACCTTC
.,TRBV19,.,TRBJ1-1,CASSLFRGDNTEAFF,TGTGCCAGTTCCCTATTCCGCGGCGACAACACTGAAGCTTTCTTT
.,TRBV29-1,TRBD2,TRBJ2-1,CSAASGDSYNEQFF,TGCAGCGCAGCTAGCGGGGACTCCTACAATGAGCAGTTCTTC
few,TRBV7-7,.,TRBJ2-6,CASSLSEGTGANVLTF,TGTGCTAGCAGCTTATCGGAGGGGACTGGGGCCAACGTCCTGACTTTC
.,TRBV7-9,TRBD2,TRBJ2-1,CASSSTSGGAYNEQFF,TGTGCCAGCAGCTCGACTAGCGGAGGAGCCTACAATGAGCAGTTCTTC
.,TRBV5-1,TRBD1,TRBJ1-5,CASSLGTGGNQPQHF,TGCGCCAGCAGCCTAGGGACAGGAGGCAATCAGCCCCAGCATTTT
.,TRBV27,TRBD1,TRBJ1-1,CASSQGQMNTEAFF,TGTGCCAGCAGTCAGGGACAGATGAACACTGAAGCTTTCTTT
.,TRBV19,TRBD1,TRBJ2-6,CASSLGQGVSGANVLTF,TGTGCCAGTAGTCTGGGACAGGGCGTCTCTGGGGCCAACGTCCTGACTTTC
.,TRBV28,TRBD1,TRBJ2-7,CASSLLPGGMKYEQYF,TGTGCCAGCAGTTTATTACCAGGGGGAATGAAATACGAGCAGTACTTC
.,TRBV7-9,.,TRBJ2-1,CASSSRLGQNVVQFF,TGTGCCAGCAGCTCCAGACTAGGCCAGAATGTCGTGCAGTTCTTC
.,TRBV6-1,TRBD1,TRBJ2-1,CASGQVHEQFF,TGTGCCAGCGGACAGGTCCATGAGCAGTTCTTC
.,TRBV6-5,.,TRBJ1-5,CASSEGGAQHF,TGTGCCAGCAGTGAGGGTGGGGCCCAGCATTTT
.,TRBV28,TRBD2,TRBJ2-1,CASTGTREYNEQFF,TGTGCCAGCACTGGGACTAGAGAATACAATGAGCAGTTCTTC
.,TRBV7-9,TRBD2,TRBJ2-7,CSSSSGTSGIYEQYF,TGTTCCAGCAGCTCCGGGACTAGCGGTATCTACGAGCAGTACTTC
few,TRBV6-5,.,TRBJ1-1,CASIPGVGAATEAFF,TGTGCCAGCATTCCCGGTGTGGGGGCGGCCACTGAAGCTTTCTTT
.,TRBV6-5,TRBD1,TRBJ2-1,CASQGAYNEQFF,TGTGCCTCACAGGGGGCCTACAATGAGCAGTTCTTC
.,TRBV30,.,TRBJ2-7,CAWSVIREDEQYF,TGTGCCTGGAGTGTCATCAGGGAGGACGAGCAGTACTTC
.,TRBV29-1,TRBD1,TRBJ2-1,CSWGQGERSSYNEQFF,TGCAGCTGGGGACAGGGGGAGCGGTCCTCCTACAATGAGCAGTTCTTC
.,TRBV19,TRBD2,TRBJ2-7,CASSLGTSGTYEQYF,TGTGCCAGTAGTCTGGGGACTAGCGGGACCTACGAGCAGTACTTC
.,TRBV7-9,TRBD2,TRBJ2-3,CASRPSLAGAKGDTQYF,TGTGCCAGCAGACCATCTCTAGCGGGAGCTAAAGGAGATACGCAGTATTTT
.,TRBV7-9,.,TRBJ2-7,CASSPSSYEQYF,TGTGCCAGCAGCCCGAGCTCCTACGAGCAGTACTTC
once,TRBV19,TRBD2,TRBJ2-7,CASSRLAGTYEQYF,TGTGCCAGTAGTCGCCTAGCGGGAACCTACGAGCAGTACTTC
once,TRBV7-2,TRBD2,TRBJ2-7,CASSLASTSGYEQYF,TGTGCCAGCAGCTTAGCGTCGACTAGCGGGTACGAGCAGTACTTC
.,TRBV28,.,TRBJ2-4,CASSLLLGGSGNIQYF,TGTGCCAGCAGCCTTCTACTAGGGGGTTCGGGAAACATTCAGTACTTC
.,TRBV27,.,TRBJ2-4,CASSLATGENIQYF,TGTGCCAGCAGTTTAGCGACAGGAGAAAACATTCAGTACTTC
.,TRBV11-2,.,TRBJ2-3,CASSYELALTDTQYF,TGTGCCAGCAGCTATGAACTAGCTCTGACAGATACGCAGTATTTT
.,TRBV7-2,TRBD2,TRBJ2-5,CASRRTSGSQETQYF,TGTGCCAGCCGCCGTACTAGCGGGAGCCAAGAGACCCAGTACTTC
.,TRBV7-2,TRBD2,TRBJ2-1,CASSLAGETYNEQFF,TGTGCCAGCAGCCTAGCGGGAGAGACCTACAATGAGCAGTTCTTC
once,TRBV4-1,.,TRBJ2-3,CASSGAGSPSTDTQYF,TGCGCCAGCAGTGGAGCGGGCTCGCCGAGCACAGATACGCAGTATTTT
few,TRBV19,.,TRBJ2-6,CASKRNPSGANVLTF,TGTGCCAGTAAGAGGAACCCCTCTGGGGCCAACGTCCTGACTTTC
.,TRBV9,TRBD2,TRBJ2-3,CASSSGTSWDTQYF,TGTGCCAGCAGCTCAGGGACTAGCTGGGATACGCAGTATTTT
.,TRBV9,.,TRBJ1-3,CASSTDLSSGNTIYF,TGTGCCAGCAGCACCGACTTGTCCTCTGGAAACACCATATATTTT
.,TRBV30,.,TRBJ1-5,CAWTDGYQPQHF,TGTGCCTGGACCGACGGGTATCAGCCCCAGCATTTT
few,TRBV28,.,TRBJ2-7,CASSLGLAPYEQYF,TGTGCCAGCAGTTTAGGTCTAGCGCCTTACGAGCAGTACTTC
few,TRBV5-1,.,TRBJ1-1,CASSLGQPNTEAFF,TGCGCCAGCAGCTTGGGACAGCCGAACACTGAAGCTTTCTTT
.,TRBV7-2,TRBD2,TRBJ2-1,CASSPPSGSYSYNEQFF,TGTGCCAGCAGCCCTCCTAGCGGGTCCTACTCCTACAATGAGCAGTTCTTC
.,TRBV11-2,.,TRBJ2-1,CASSLGVAAEQFF,TGTGCCAGCAGCTTAGGAGTAGCAGCTGAGCAGTTCTTC
.,TRBV15,.,TRBJ1-5,CATSRDSGSNQPQHF,TGTGCCACCAGCAGAGATTCAGGAAGCAATCAGCCCCAGCATTTT
.,TRBV4-3,.,TRBJ1-2,CASSQGDNYGYTF,TGCGCCAGCAGCCAAGGCGATAACTATGGCTACACCTTC